This TCR beta chain was identified in a study of neurological immune-mediated disorders. Study outcomes and limitations: One related-CDR3 cluster, which may be a signature, held the repertoires of 18 of 34 multiple sclerosis patients after phylogenetic grouping. None of the CDR3 amino acid sequences in expanded clones turned up in more than one subject, which points to private repertoires in all groups.

The cDNA was synthesized by means of template-switch 5'RACE, which was carried out with 10-nucleotide random UMIs. A single record per CDR3 protein comes from TCRdb applying MiXCR to the 5' RACE reads. The sample lists 45,000 or so distinct CDR3 sequences, around 3.3% seen once, with about 15% in the top ten. After removal of 5 bases from V and 3 bases from J, the junction contained 9 bases not matched to a gene. The germline V gene has CDR1 LNHNV and CDR2 YYDKDF (reference sequence). CDR3 size: 16 residues. The table lists this clonotype with many counts. What it binds is unknown. The sample consisted of PBMCs. The chain combines TRBV15 with TRBJ2-3; 9 nucleotides agree with TRBD2. The source is a woman between 45 and 65 years old with multiple sclerosis. The CDR3 region has the DNA TGTGCCACCAGCGCCAGGGCGGGAGGGGGTACAGATACGCAGTATTTT. It yields the protein CATSARAGGGTDTQYF.